The 16 T cell receptor beta chains listed next were all sequenced from one sample in a study of shared clonotypes between healthy human individuals. The repertoire was sequenced with immunoSEQ multiplex PCR; TCRdb's copy has only in-frame clones and lacks some. The table records more than 2,000,000 clones, more than 90% of them present only once. Input material: naive CD4+ T cells sorted from blood. Subset reported: CD45RA+ positively selected. The origin of the receptors is a man younger than 35 in good health.

The chain is built from TRBV5-4 and TRBJ1-5; no definite D call. Between the trimmed V and J ends, which lost 2 bases and 10 bases, there was a span of 13 bases. The germline V gene has CDR1 SGHNT and CDR2 YYREEE (reference sequence). CDR3 length: 13 residues. CDR3 nucleotide sequence: TGTGCCAGCAGCTTAGGAGAGACGGGACCCCAGCATTTT. Protein product: CASSLGETGPQHF.

The V gene is TRBV2, the J gene TRBJ2-1; 11 nucleotides align to TRBD2. Per the germline V gene, CDR1 is SNHLY and CDR2 is FYNNEI. V lost 6 bases and J lost 6; bases outside the gene matches: 13. The CDR3 is made up of 17 amino acids. This CDR3 reads CASSLTSGRKSFNEQFF. The CDR3 DNA reads TGTGCCAGCAGCCTTACTAGCGGGAGAAAAAGTTTCAATGAGCAGTTCTTC.

The V and J genes are TRBV29-1 and TRBJ1-1, with a possible D match to TRBD1 (5 bases). Germline V gene lookup returns CDR1 SQVTM and CDR2 ANQGSEA. This CDR3 spans 13 amino acids. V was trimmed by 7 bases and J by 0 bases, leaving 12 bases between them. In DNA, the CDR3 is TGCAGCGGGTCCGGGGGGATGAACACTGAAGCTTTCTTT. This gives the protein CSGSGGMNTEAFF.

This chain links TRBV18 with TRBJ2-7; D uncertain. CDR1 is KGHSH, CDR2 LQKENI, per germline. V dropped 1 base and J dropped 2 bases, with 9 bases sitting between them. This CDR3 spans 14 amino acids. In nucleotides, the CDR3 is TGTGCCAGCTCACCACAGGGAATTACCTACGAGCAGTACTTC. It yields the protein CASSPQGITYEQYF. Complete variable domain (other parts from reference TRBV18 and TRBJ2-7): NAGVMQNPRHLVRRRGQEARLRCSPMKGHSHVYWYRQLPEEGLKFMVYLQKENIIDESGMPKERFSAEFPKEGPSILRIQQVVRGDSAAYFCASSPQGITYEQYFGPGTRLTVT.

J is TRBJ1-5 and V is TRBV2; tentative D call: TRBD1 (6 bases). This CDR3 has 14 amino acids. The V gene lost 9 bases and the J gene lost 1 base, with 13 bases spanning the gap. Germline values: CDR1 SNHLY, CDR2 FYNNEI. The CDR3 here is CASRQGHSNQPQHF. For the CDR3, the DNA is TGTGCCAGTCGGCAGGGACACAGCAATCAGCCCCAGCATTTT.

The rearrangement joins TRBV7-9 to TRBJ1-2; D might be TRBD1 (6 bases). CDR1 and CDR2 (germline): SEHNR, FQNEAQ (reference sequence). The CDR3 loop spans 13 amino acids. The V and J ends lost 3 bases and 7 bases respectively, with 12 bases between them. This CDR3 reads CASSFTGSLGYTF. The CDR3 region has the DNA TGTGCCAGCAGCTTCACAGGGTCCCTTGGCTACACCTTC. Supplemented by reference TRBV7-9 and TRBJ1-2, the full variable domain reads DTGVSQNPRHKITKRGQNVTFRCDPISEHNRLYWYRQTLGQGPEFLTYFQNEAQLEKSRLLSDRFSAERPKGSFSTLEIQRTEQGDSAMYLCASSFTGSLGYTFGSGTRLTVV.

The genes are TRBV5-1 and TRBJ2-3; no reliable D call. V dropped 0 bases and J dropped 4 bases, with 9 bases sitting between them. Germline lookup yields CDR1 SGHRS and CDR2 YFSETQ. The CDR3 has 14 amino acids. CDR3 coding DNA: TGCGCCAGCAGCTTGGAAGCAGGCCCAGATACGCAGTATTTT. Translation gives CASSLEAGPDTQYF.

V gene TRBV9 combines with J gene TRBJ2-5; TRBD1 or TRBD2 may be the D gene (5 bases each). V gave up 2 bases and J gave up 5 bases, with 19 bases separating them. Per germline, CDR1 SGDLS and CDR2 YYNGEE. CDR3 length: 16 residues. CDR3 DNA: TGTGCCAGCAGCGTTGACTATACTAGGTGGGGGGAGACCCAGTACTTC. Translating it yields CASSVDYTRWGETQYF.

This chain links TRBV6-1 with TRBJ2-5; 8 bases map to TRBD1. J lost 5 bases, V lost 6 bases, and 2 bases had no gene match. CDR3 length equals 12 residues. CDR1 is MNHNS and CDR2 is SASEGT in the germline V gene. For the CDR3, the DNA is TGTGCCAGCAGCCACAGGGGGGAGACCCAGTACTTC. Translating gives CASSHRGETQYF.

V and J are TRBV4-1 and TRBJ1-3; D gene ambiguous. Looked up from germline, CDR1 is MGHRA and CDR2 is YSYEKL. The CDR3 has 15 amino acids. V was clipped by 1 base and J by 0 bases, with 7 bases between them. The CDR3 loop reads CASSQGDLSGNTIYF. For the CDR3, the DNA is TGCGCCAGCAGCCAAGGGGATCTCTCTGGAAACACCATATATTTT.

The chain joins TRBV9 to TRBJ1-3; D remains unclear. CDR1 is SGDLS and CDR2 is YYNGEE in the germline V gene. V lost 0 bases and J lost 0, with 4 bases in between. The length of the CDR3 is 14 residues. The CDR3 sequence is CASSVVDSGNTIYF. CDR3 in DNA: TGTGCCAGCAGCGTAGTTGACTCTGGAAACACCATATATTTT. The whole variable domain, remainder taken from reference TRBV9 and TRBJ1-3, is DSGVTQTPKHLITATGQRVTLRCSPRSGDLSVYWYQQSLDQGLQFLIQYYNGEERAKGNILERFSAQQFPDLHSELNLSSLELGDSALYFCASSVVDSGNTIYFGEGSWLTVV.

The V call is TRBV19, the J call TRBJ2-2, with D possibly called TRBD1 or TRBD2 (6 bases each). V gave up 6 bases and J gave up 3 bases, with 14 bases separating them. Germline CDR1 reads LNHDA; CDR2 reads SQIVND (reference sequence). The CDR3 extends over 15 amino acids. CDR3 nucleotide sequence: TGTGCCAGTAGCTTCCCGGGGGCATACACCGGGGAGCTGTTTTTT. It translates to CASSFPGAYTGELFF.

The chain combines TRBV27 with TRBJ2-2, with D unclear. The germline CDR1 and CDR2 sequences are MNHEY and SMNVEV (reference sequence). The CDR3 extends over 16 amino acids. Trimming removed 0 bases from V and 4 bases from J, with 12 bases in between. This CDR3 is CASSLSLGSGTGELFF. CDR3 in DNA: TGTGCCAGCAGTTTATCGCTGGGGTCGGGCACCGGGGAGCTGTTTTTT.

The rearrangement uses TRBV5-6 and TRBJ2-7, with 10 nucleotides matching TRBD2. The V gene's germline CDR1 is SGHDT and CDR2 YYEEEE. This CDR3 spans 19 amino acids. Trimming at V came to 4 bases and at J to 0 bases, leaving 16 bases not matched to a gene. CDR3 DNA: TGTGCCAGCAGCCTTGGGAAGCGGGGGGGCCGAGGGGTCTCCTACGAGCAGTACTTC. Translation gives CASSLGKRGGRGVSYEQYF.

This clone was observed a single time. This chain connects TRBV21-1 to TRBJ1-2. TRBV21-1 is classified as a pseudogene. There are 15 residues in the CDR3. CDR3 residues: CASSNRADGGYGYTF. The CDR3, as DNA: TGTGCCAGCAGCAATAGGGCGGACGGGGGCTATGGCTACACCTTC.

CDR3 nucleotide sequence: TGTGCCAGCAGTGGGACAAACATTCAGTACTTC. Residues: CASSGTNIQYF. The chain links TRBV25-1 to TRBJ2-4; D is ambiguous. The CDR3 is 11 residues long. In germline, CDR1 is MGHDK, CDR2 SYGVNS. V dropped 4 bases and J dropped 6 bases, with 4 bases sitting between them.